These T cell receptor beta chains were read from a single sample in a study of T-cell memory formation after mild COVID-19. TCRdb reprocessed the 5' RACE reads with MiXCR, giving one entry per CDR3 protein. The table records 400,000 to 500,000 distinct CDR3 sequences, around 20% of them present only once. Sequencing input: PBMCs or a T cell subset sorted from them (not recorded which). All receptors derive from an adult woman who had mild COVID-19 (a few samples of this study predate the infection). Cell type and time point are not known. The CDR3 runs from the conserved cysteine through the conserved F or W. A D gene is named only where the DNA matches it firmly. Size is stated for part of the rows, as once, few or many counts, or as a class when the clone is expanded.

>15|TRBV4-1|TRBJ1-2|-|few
CASSQVAGTNYGYTF
TGCGCCAGCAGCCAAGTGGCAGGAACTAACTATGGCTACACCTTC
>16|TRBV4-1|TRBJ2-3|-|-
CASSQAAWGAQDTQYF
TGCGCCAGCAGCCAAGCCGCGTGGGGGGCACAAGATACGCAGTATTTT
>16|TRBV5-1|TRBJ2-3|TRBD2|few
CASSLSASGGGDTQYF
TGCGCCAGCAGCTTGTCCGCTAGCGGGGGCGGAGATACGCAGTATTTT
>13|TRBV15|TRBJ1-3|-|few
CATSREKGNTIYF
TGTGCCACCAGCAGAGAAAAAGGAAACACCATATATTTT
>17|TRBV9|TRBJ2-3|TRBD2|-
CASSTRTSGQRTDTQYF
TGTGCCAGCAGCACCAGGACTAGCGGACAACGCACAGATACGCAGTATTTT
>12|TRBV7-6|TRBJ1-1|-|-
CAPERETDSAFF
TGTGCCCCCGAAAGGGAGACGGACTCGGCTTTCTTT
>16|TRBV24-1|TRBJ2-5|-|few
CATSDWVGAGQETQYF
TGTGCCACCAGTGATTGGGTGGGAGCAGGCCAAGAGACCCAGTACTTC
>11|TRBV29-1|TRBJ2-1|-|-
CSVGGLDEQFF
TGCAGCGTTGGAGGGCTGGATGAGCAGTTCTTC
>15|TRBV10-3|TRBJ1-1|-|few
CAINSDRHAFTEAFF
TGTGCCATCAACTCTGACAGACACGCCTTCACTGAAGCTTTCTTT
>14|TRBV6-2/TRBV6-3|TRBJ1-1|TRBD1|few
CASSWGQAFTEAFF
TGTGCCAGCAGTTGGGGACAGGCTTTCACTGAAGCTTTCTTT
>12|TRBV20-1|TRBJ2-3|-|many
CSLVAGEARQYF
TGCAGTCTCGTTGCTGGGGAGGCTCGCCAGTATTTT
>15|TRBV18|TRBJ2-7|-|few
CASSKAGTGDYEQYF
TGTGCCAGCTCAAAAGCAGGGACTGGAGACTACGAGCAGTACTTC
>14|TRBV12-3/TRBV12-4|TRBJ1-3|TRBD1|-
CASIRTGTGNTIYF
TGTGCCAGCATCAGGACAGGGACAGGAAACACCATATATTTT
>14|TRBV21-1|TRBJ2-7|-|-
CASSKGDTSYEQYF
TGTGCCAGCAGCAAAGGGGACACCTCCTACGAGCAGTACTTC
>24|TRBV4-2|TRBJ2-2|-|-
CASSQIRLFQGMGVAGTNTGELFF
TGTGCCAGCAGCCAAATTCGTCTTTTCCAGGGGATGGGGGTTGCGGGCACAAACACCGGGGAGCTGTTTTTT
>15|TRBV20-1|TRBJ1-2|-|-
CSASETAVSNYGYTF
TGCAGTGCTAGTGAGACGGCCGTCTCTAACTATGGCTACACCTTC
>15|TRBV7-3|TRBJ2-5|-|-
CASSPGPEYEETQYF
TGTGCCAGCAGCCCCGGGCCTGAATATGAAGAGACCCAGTACTTC
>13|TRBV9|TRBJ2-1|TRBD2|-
CASSVAQGLEQFF
TGTGCCAGCAGCGTAGCTCAGGGACTAGAGCAGTTCTTC
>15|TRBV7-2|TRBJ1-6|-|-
CASSFESSYNSPLHF
TGTGCCAGCAGCTTCGAGAGCTCCTATAATTCACCCCTCCACTTT
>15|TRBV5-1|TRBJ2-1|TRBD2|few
CASSSQAGLINEQFF
TGCGCCAGCAGCTCCCAAGCGGGACTAATCAATGAGCAGTTCTTC
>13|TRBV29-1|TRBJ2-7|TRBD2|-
CSVVVSGRYEQYF
TGCAGCGTGGTGGTTAGCGGGAGATACGAGCAGTACTTC
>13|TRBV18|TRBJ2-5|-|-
CASSPDTQETQYF
TGTGCCAGCTCACCGGACACTCAAGAGACCCAGTACTTC
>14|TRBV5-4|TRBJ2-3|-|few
CASSLDQGKDTQYF
TGTGCCAGCAGCTTGGACCAGGGGAAAGATACGCAGTATTTT
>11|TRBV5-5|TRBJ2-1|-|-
CASSWDEEQFF
TGTGCCAGCAGCTGGGATGAGGAGCAGTTCTTC
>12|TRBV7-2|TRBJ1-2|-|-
CASSLFDYGYTF
TGTGCCAGCAGCTTATTCGACTATGGCTACACCTTC
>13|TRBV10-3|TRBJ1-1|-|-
CAIRAEPNTEAFF
TGTGCCATCAGGGCCGAACCCAACACTGAAGCTTTCTTT
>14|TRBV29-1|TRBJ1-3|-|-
CSGGWGTDGNTIYF
TGCAGCGGTGGGTGGGGTACCGATGGAAACACCATATATTTT
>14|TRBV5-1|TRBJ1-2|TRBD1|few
CASSQLTGESGYTF
TGCGCCAGCAGTCAACTTACAGGGGAGAGTGGCTACACCTTC
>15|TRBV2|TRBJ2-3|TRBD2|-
CASSGAGASTDTQYF
TGTGCCAGCTCGGGAGCGGGGGCTAGCACAGATACGCAGTATTTT
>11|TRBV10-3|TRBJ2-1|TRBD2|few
CAISTSDEQFF
TGTGCCATCAGTACTAGCGATGAGCAGTTCTTC
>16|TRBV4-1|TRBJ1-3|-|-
CASSRIPGGSGNTIYF
TGCGCCAGCAGCCGTATCCCCGGGGGTTCTGGAAACACCATATATTTT
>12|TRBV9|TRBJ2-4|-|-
CATFLAKNIQYF
TGTGCCACCTTCTTAGCCAAAAACATTCAGTACTTC
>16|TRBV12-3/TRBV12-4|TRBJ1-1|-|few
CASSFFSVGLNTEAFF
TGTGCCAGCAGTTTTTTCTCGGTTGGGTTGAACACTGAAGCTTTCTTT
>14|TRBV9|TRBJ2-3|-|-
CASSARPSDDTQYF
TGTGCCAGCAGCGCCAGACCATCCGACGATACGCAGTATTTT
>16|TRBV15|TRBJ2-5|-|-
CATSRERLDPQETQYF
TGTGCCACCAGCAGAGAGCGACTAGACCCACAAGAGACCCAGTACTTC
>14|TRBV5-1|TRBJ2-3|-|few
CASSLGRDTDTQYF
TGCGCCAGCAGCTTAGGAAGGGACACAGATACGCAGTATTTT
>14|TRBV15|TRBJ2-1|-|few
CATSRDIGGNEQFF
TGTGCCACCAGCAGAGATATCGGGGGCAATGAGCAGTTCTTC
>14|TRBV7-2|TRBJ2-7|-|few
CASSLEPGGYEQYF
TGTGCCAGCAGCTTAGAGCCGGGTGGCTACGAGCAGTACTTC
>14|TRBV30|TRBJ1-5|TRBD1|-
CAWDRQGAREPQHF
TGTGCCTGGGATCGGCAGGGGGCGAGGGAGCCCCAGCATTTT
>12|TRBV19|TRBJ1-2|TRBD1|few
CATMTGNYGYTF
TGTGCCACCATGACAGGGAACTATGGCTACACCTTC
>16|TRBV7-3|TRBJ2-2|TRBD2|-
CASSLTSGIVGGELFF
TGTGCCAGCAGCTTGACTAGCGGAATCGTAGGCGGGGAGCTGTTTTTT